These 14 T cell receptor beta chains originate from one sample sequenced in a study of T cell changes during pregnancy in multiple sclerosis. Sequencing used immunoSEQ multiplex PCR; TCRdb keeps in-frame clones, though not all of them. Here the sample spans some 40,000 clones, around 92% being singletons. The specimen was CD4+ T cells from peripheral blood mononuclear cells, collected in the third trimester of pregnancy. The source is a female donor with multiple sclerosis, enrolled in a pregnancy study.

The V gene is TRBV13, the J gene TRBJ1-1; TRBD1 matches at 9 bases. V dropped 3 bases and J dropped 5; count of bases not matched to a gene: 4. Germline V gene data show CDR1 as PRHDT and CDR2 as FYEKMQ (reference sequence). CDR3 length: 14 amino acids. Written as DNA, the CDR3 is TGTGCCAGCAGCTTGGACAGGGGTAAAACTGAAGCTTTCTTT. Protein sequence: CASSLDRGKTEAFF. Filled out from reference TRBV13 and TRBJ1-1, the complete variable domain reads AAGVIQSPRHLIKEKRETATLKCYPIPRHDTVYWYQQGPGQDPQFLISFYEKMQSDKGSIPDRFSAQQFSDYHSELNMSSLELGDSALYFCASSLDRGKTEAFFGQGTRLTVV.

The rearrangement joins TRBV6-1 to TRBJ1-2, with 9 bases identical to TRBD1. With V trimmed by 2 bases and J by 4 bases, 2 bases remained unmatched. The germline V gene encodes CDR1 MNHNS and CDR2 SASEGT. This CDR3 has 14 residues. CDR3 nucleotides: TGTGCCAGCAGTGAACCGGGACAGGGCTATGGCTACACCTTC. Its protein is CASSEPGQGYGYTF.

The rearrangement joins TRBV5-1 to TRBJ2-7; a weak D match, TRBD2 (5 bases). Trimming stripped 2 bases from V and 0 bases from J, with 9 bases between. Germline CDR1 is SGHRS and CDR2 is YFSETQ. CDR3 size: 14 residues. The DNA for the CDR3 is TGCGCCAGCAGCTTAAGCGGTTACTCCTACGAGCAGTACTTC. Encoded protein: CASSLSGYSYEQYF. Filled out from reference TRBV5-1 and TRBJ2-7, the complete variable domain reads KAGVTQTPRYLIKTRGQQVTLSCSPISGHRSVSWYQQTPGQGLQFLFEYFSETQRNKGNFPGRFSGRQFSNSRSEMNVSTLELGDSALYLCASSLSGYSYEQYFGPGTRLTVT.

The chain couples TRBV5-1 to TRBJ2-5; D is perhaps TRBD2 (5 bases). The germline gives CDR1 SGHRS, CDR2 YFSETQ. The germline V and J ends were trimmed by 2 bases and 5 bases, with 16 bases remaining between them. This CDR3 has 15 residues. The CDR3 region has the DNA TGCGCCAGCAGCTTCCCACTCGACTCGGGGGAGACCCAGTACTTC. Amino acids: CASSFPLDSGETQYF.

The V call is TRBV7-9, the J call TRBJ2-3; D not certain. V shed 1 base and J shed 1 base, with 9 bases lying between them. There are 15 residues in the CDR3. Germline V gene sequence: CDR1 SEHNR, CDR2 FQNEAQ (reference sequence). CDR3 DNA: TGTGCCAGCAGCTTAGTTAGTCCTGGCACAGATACGCAGTATTTT. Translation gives CASSLVSPGTDTQYF. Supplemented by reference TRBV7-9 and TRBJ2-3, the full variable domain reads DTGVSQNPRHKITKRGQNVTFRCDPISEHNRLYWYRQTLGQGPEFLTYFQNEAQLEKSRLLSDRFSAERPKGSFSTLEIQRTEQGDSAMYLCASSLVSPGTDTQYFGPGTRLTVL.

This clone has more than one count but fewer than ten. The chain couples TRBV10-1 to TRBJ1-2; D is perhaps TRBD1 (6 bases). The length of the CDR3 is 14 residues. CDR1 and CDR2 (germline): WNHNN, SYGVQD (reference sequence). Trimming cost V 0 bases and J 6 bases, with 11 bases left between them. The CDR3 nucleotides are TGCGCCAGCAGTGAGTCGGGGACACGTAATGGCTACACCTTC. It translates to CASSESGTRNGYTF.

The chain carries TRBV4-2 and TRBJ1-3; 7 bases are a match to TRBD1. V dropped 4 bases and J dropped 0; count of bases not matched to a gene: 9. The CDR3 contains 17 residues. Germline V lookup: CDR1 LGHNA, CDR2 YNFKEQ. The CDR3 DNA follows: TGTGCCAGCAGCCGATTCTCGACAGGGTACTCTGGAAACACCATATATTTT. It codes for CASSRFSTGYSGNTIYF.

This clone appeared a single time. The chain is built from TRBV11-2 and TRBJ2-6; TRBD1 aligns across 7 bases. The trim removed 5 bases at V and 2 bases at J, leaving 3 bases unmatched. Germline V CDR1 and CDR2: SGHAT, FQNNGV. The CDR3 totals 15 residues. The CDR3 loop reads CASSEQGTGANVLTF. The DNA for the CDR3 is TGTGCCAGCAGCGAACAGGGGACTGGGGCCAACGTCCTGACTTTC. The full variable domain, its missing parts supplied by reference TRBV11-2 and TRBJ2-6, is EAGVAQSPRYKIIEKRQSVAFWCNPISGHATLYWYQQILGQGPKLLIQFQNNGVVDDSQLPKDRFSAERLKGVDSTLKIQPAKLEDSAVYLCASSEQGTGANVLTFGAGSRLTVL.

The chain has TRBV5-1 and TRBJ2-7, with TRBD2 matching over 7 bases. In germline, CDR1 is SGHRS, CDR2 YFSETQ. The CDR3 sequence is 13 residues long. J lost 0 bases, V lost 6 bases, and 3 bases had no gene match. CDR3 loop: CASKLADSYEQYF. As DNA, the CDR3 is TGCGCCAGCAAGCTAGCGGACTCCTACGAGCAGTACTTC.

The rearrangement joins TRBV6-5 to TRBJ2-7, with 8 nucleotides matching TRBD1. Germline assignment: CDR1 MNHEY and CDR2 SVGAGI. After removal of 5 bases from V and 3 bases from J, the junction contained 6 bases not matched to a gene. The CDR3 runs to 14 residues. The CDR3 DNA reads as TGTGCCAGCAGTACGGCAGGGGGCCTCTACGAGCAGTACTTC. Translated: CASSTAGGLYEQYF.

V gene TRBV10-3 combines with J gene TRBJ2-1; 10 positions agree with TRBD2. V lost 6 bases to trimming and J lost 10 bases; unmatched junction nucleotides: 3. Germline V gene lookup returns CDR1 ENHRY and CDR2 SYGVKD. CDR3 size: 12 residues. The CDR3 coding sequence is TGTGCCATCAGAAGAGCGGGAGGGGAGCAGTTCTTC. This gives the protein CAIRRAGGEQFF.

The CDR3 is CASSVRGTSVENEQFF. CDR3 bases: TGTGCCAGCTCAGTCCGGGGGACTAGTGTCGAGAATGAGCAGTTCTTC. V is TRBV9 and J is TRBJ2-1; 8 nucleotides align to TRBD2. The CDR3 has 16 amino acids. The germline V gene has CDR1 SGDLS and CDR2 YYNGEE. Germline trimming cut 7 bases from V and 7 bases from J; bases unmatched to any gene: 16.

CDR3 amino acids: CASSFGQGANTIYF. CDR3 DNA sequence: TGCGCCAGCAGCTTCGGGCAGGGGGCAAACACCATATATTTT. The V call is TRBV5-1, the J call TRBJ1-3; 8 nucleotides match TRBD1. J lost 6 bases, V lost 2 bases, and 4 bases had no gene match. CDR1 and CDR2 from the germline V gene are SGHRS and YFSETQ. The CDR3 has 14 amino acids.

The CDR3 DNA reads TGTGCCAGCAGTTTTTCAGGGGAGTATGGCTACACCTTC. It is translated as CASSFSGEYGYTF. The chain carries TRBV27 and TRBJ1-2; D possibly corresponds to TRBD1 (6 bases). The V end lost 3 bases, the J end lost 5 bases, and 10 bases lay between the germline ends. CDR3 length: 13 residues. Germline loops: CDR1 MNHEY, CDR2 SMNVEV (reference sequence).